This T cell receptor beta chain emerged from a study of vaccination and CD4 T cells after COVID-19 (dated by TCRdb to the early 2020s). For context, the study as a whole: Convalescent patients had a positive SARS-CoV-2 result on nasal swab PCR, and of these patients, about ten had mild disease and one had severe disease. Six males and four females were included in the convalescent cohort, with two Hispanic individuals, seven Caucasians, two Asians and one multiracial person represented. Two doses of either the Pfizer-BioNTech BNT162b2 vaccine (n=8) or the Moderna mRNA-1273 vaccine (n=2) were administered to participants. Post-COVID blood samples from convalescent patients were collected a median of around 110 days after diagnosis, with a range of about 35 to 180 days. The time from the second vaccine dose to post-vaccine blood sampling had a median of roughly 70 days and ranged from about 14 to 250 days. Culture stimuli were overlapping spike peptide pools from SARS-CoV-2 and from the common cold coronaviruses HCoV-NL63, HCoV-OC43 and HCoV-229E. Control cultures used a CEFX viral epitope pool as positive control, an HIV-1 Nef peptide pool as negative control, or no peptide. In fewer than 12 COVID-19 convalescent patients and 4 infection-naive healthy vaccine recipients, researchers compared the spike-specific CD4+ TCR repertoire from before mRNA vaccination with the repertoire from after.

What this sample's treatment or condition label stands for: approximately nine-day PBMC culture with coronavirus spike peptide pools or control peptides (ViraFEST assay). To expand antigen-specific T cells with peptide pools and then pick out the expanded clonotypes through TCR sequencing, the study relied on the ViraFEST assay. Positive SARS-CoV-2 PCR tests in the convalescent patients dated from March to December 2020, before Alpha, Beta and Delta variants emerged in the United States. Roughly 2 million PBMCs per well were cultured in IMDM with approximately 4.9% human AB serum and approximately 10 IU/ml IL-2, plus 10 ug/ml peptide pools. On days 3 and 7, half of the culture medium was replaced with fresh IL-2-containing medium. CD4+ T cells were isolated after 10 days of culture through negative selection using the EasySep CD4+ T cell isolation kit. PBMCs were separated from whole blood using Ficoll-Paque Plus gradient centrifugation and then either used fresh or cryopreserved at -140C. Culture conditions were generally each tested in triplicate wells.

To note about this clonotype: Its cognate antigen has yet to be identified. No much larger clone exists at a distance of one base, and base qualities are not known.

The library was obtained by PCR. DNA from cultured CD4+ T cells underwent TCR sequencing with the Oncomine TCR Beta short-read assay at the Johns Hopkins FTIC core. The QIAamp micro DNA kit was used to extract genomic DNA from the cultured CD4+ T cells. Oncomine TCR Beta libraries from cultured CD4+ T cells were pooled with unique dual indexes and sequenced on an Illumina iSeq 100. In the original analysis: Non-productive sequences were filtered out, and CDR3s that did not start with C, did not end with F or W, or were shorter than 7 amino acids were discarded. Antigen-specific clonotypes were identified with the MANAFEST web application by comparing peptide-stimulated wells with reference and other culture wells. Positive clones required FDR below 0.05, an odds ratio above 5, and productive frequency above 0.1% in at least two of three replicate wells. A clonotype was classed as cross-reactive if the clonotype showed significant expansion both in SARS-CoV-2 spike wells and in at least one common cold coronavirus spike condition. CDR3 homology was assessed with Levenshtein distances (stringdist) and unrooted phylogenetic trees (ape) in R version 3.6.1. TCRdb trimmed public reads at Q25 via fastp, called clones via MiXCR and kept in-frame beta chains. Here each entry gathers all rows of one CDR3 protein and keeps the most common genes and DNA. The V and J calls shown here were made by TCRdb, not taken from the authors' results. A total of more than 12,000 distinct CDR3 sequences appear in this sample, roughly 53% of them only once. 3.5% to 5% of the sample is in the top ten clones.

The study at large found these results: Among convalescent patients, a median about 90% of the SARS-CoV-2-reactive clones seen after vaccination appeared only after vaccination, which suggests priming specific to the vaccine. Of the vaccine-specific clones in convalescent patients, 304 of 307, or nearly all, reacted only to SARS-CoV-2 spike and did not cross-react with common cold coronaviruses. Although the median number of SARS-CoV-2-reactive clonotypes went up from 20 to 25 after infection to some 37 after vaccination, the increase was not significant. The study included relatively few convalescent patients and did not analyze early timepoints after natural infection.

From its cysteine to its phenylalanine, the CDR3 spans 15 amino acids. This entry keeps only the CDR3 DNA: 45 bases, framed from base 1. Reading the germline V gene (reference sequence) gives CDR1 SGHNT and CDR2 YYREEE. The V end gives up 3 bases and the J end 7 bases, leaving 12 bases in the junction not matched to a gene. Specimen: CD4+ T cells from blood, cultured in vitro, collected before SARS-CoV-2 vaccination. The source is a human donor who had recovered from COVID-19. The chain is assembled from TRBV5-4 and TRBJ2-5; 7 nucleotides in the junction match TRBD1. The encoded CDR3 is CASSSPGTVLGTQYF. The DNA sequence is given as TGTGCCAGCAGCTCACCGGGGACAGTCTTGGGGACCCAGTACTTC.